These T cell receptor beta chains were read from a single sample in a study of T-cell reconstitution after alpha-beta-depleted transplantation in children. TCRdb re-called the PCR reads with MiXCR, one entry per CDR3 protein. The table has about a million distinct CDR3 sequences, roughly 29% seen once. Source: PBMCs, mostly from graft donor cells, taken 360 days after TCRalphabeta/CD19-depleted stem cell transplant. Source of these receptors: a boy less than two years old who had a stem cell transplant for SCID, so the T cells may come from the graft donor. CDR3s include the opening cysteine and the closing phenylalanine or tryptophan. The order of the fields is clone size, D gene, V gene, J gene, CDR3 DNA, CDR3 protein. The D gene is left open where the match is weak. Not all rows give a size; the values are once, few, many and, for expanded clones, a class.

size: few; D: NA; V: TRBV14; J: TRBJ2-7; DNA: TGTGCCAGCAGCCAAGATCGGGGTTTACGGGGTACAAACTACGAGCAGTACTTC; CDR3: CASSQDRGLRGTNYEQYF
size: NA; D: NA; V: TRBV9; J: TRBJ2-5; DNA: TGTGCCAGCAGCGTAAGATTCCCCGGGGATGAGACCCAGTACTTC; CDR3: CASSVRFPGDETQYF
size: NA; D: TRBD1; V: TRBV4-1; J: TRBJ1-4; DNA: TGCGCCAGCAGCCAATTGACAGGGGGTTATGAAAAACTGTTTTTT; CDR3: CASSQLTGGYEKLFF
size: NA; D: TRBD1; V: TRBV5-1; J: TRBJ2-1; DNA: TGCGCCAGCAGCGATCCTAGACAGGGTACCTACAATGAGCAGTTCTTC; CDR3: CASSDPRQGTYNEQFF
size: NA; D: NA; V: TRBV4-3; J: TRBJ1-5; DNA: TGCGCCAGCAGCCAAGATTTCCTCCAGCCGACCCAGCATTTT; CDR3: CASSQDFLQPTQHF
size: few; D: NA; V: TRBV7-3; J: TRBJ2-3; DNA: TGTGCCAGCAGCACACAGGCAAGCACAGATACGCAGTATTTT; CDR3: CASSTQASTDTQYF
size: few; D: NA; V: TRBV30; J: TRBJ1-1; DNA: TGTGCCTGGCGCAGGGAAAACACTGAAGCTTTCTTT; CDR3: CAWRRENTEAFF
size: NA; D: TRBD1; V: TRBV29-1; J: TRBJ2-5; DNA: TGCAGCCTTACAAGGGGGCCGGAGACCCAGTACTTC; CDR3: CSLTRGPETQYF
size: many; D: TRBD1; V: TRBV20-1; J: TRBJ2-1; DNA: TGCAGTGCTAGCGAACCGGGACAGGGGGCTCTGGATGAGCAGTTCTTC; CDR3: CSASEPGQGALDEQFF
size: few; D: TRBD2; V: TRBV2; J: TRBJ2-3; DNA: TGTGCCAGCGGTTCGACACTAGCGGGGGGTGCAGATACGCAGTATTTT; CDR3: CASGSTLAGGADTQYF
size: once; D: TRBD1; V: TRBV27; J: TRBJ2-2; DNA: TGTGCCAGCGGTAGACAGGGGGCGATTACCGGGGAGCTGTTTTTT; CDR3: CASGRQGAITGELFF
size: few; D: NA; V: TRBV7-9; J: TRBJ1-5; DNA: TGTGCCAGAAAGTATAGCAATCAGCCCCAGCATTTT; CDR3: CARKYSNQPQHF
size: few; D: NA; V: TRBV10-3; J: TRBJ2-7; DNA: TGTGCCATCAGTGAGCGGGTCTCCTACGAGCAGTACTTC; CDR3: CAISERVSYEQYF
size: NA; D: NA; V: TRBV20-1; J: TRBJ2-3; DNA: TGCAGTGCCTTAACTACAGATACGCAGTATTTT; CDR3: CSALTTDTQYF
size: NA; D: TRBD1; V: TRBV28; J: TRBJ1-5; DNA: TGTGCCAGCAGTTTCCCGGGACAGGGAAGACATAGCAATCAGCCCCAGCATTTT; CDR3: CASSFPGQGRHSNQPQHF
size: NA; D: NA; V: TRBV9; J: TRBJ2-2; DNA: TGTGCCAGCAGCGGGATCAGGACCGCCACCGGGGAGCTGTTTTTT; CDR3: CASSGIRTATGELFF
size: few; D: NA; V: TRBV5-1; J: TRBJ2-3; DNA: TGCGCCAGCAGCTTGTCTTGGTTCAGCACAGATACGCAGTATTTT; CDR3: CASSLSWFSTDTQYF
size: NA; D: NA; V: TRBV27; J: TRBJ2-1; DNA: TGTGCCAGCAGTTTAGAAGGGGCCTGGGGGTTTGAGCAGTTCTTC; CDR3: CASSLEGAWGFEQFF
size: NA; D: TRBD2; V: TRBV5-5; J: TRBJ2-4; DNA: TGTGCCAGCAGCTCCCTAGCGGGGGGGCTTGTCAAAAACATTCAGTACTTC; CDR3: CASSSLAGGLVKNIQYF
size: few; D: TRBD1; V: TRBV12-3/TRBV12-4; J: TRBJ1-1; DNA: TGTGCCAGCAGCCATAATCAGGGGGCGGGCACTGAAGCTTTCTTT; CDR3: CASSHNQGAGTEAFF
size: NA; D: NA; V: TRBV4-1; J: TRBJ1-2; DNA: TGCGCCAGCAGCCAAGGTTTCGGGGAGGAATACTATGGCTACACCTTC; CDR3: CASSQGFGEEYYGYTF
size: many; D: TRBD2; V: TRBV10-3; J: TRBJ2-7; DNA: TGTGCCATCAATGGCGGGGGGCTTAACTACGAGCAGTACTTC; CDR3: CAINGGGLNYEQYF
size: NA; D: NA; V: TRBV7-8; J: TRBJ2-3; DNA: TGTGCCAGCAGCTTTTACCTGACGAGCACAGATACGCAGTATTTT; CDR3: CASSFYLTSTDTQYF
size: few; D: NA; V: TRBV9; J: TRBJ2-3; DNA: TGTGCCAGCAGCGCTCGTTTGGGGGGCTGGGTAGATACGCAGTATTTT; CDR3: CASSARLGGWVDTQYF
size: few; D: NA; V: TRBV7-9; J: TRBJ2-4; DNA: TGTGCCAGCGAATCAGGGAACATTCAGTACTTC; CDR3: CASESGNIQYF
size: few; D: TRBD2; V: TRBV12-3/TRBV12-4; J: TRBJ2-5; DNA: TGTGCCAGCAGTTTAGCGCGTTTAGCGGGGAAGGAGACCCAGTACTTC; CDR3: CASSLARLAGKETQYF
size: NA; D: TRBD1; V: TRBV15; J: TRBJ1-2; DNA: TGTGCCACCAGCACCGACTACAACAGGGGGGCCTATGGCTACACCTTC; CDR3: CATSTDYNRGAYGYTF